These T cell receptor beta chains were read from a single sample in a study of blood T cell repertoires in COVID-19. Profiling relied on immunoSEQ multiplex PCR, and the TCRdb table lists in-frame clones only, not all of them. The sample includes almost 200,000 clones, 70% to 80% of them seen just once. The sequenced material came from peripheral blood. These receptors originate from a woman between 40 and 50 years old with COVID-19, enrolled during active disease. Both conserved end residues are part of each CDR3. A D gene is named only where the DNA matches it firmly. Clone size is shown for a subset of rows, as once, few, many or a class of expanded clone.

>TRBJ2-1|TRBV5-1|TRBD1|.|18
TGCGCCAGCAGCTTGAGGGGTCGACAGGGGAAGGCCTACAATGAGCAGTTCTTC
CASSLRGRQGKAYNEQFF
>TRBJ1-2|TRBV6-5|.|.|12
TGTGCCAGCAGTTTCCCAGGGAATGGCTACACCTTC
CASSFPGNGYTF
>TRBJ1-1|TRBV7-9|TRBD1|once|16
TGTGCCAGCAGCTCCACCCGGACAGGGATGAACACTGAAGCTTTCTTT
CASSSTRTGMNTEAFF
>TRBJ2-3|TRBV6-4|TRBD2|.|16
TGTGCCAGCAGTGAGGGGACTAGCGGTCTCACAGATACGCAGTATTTT
CASSEGTSGLTDTQYF
>TRBJ1-1|TRBV20-1|.|.|11
TGCAGTGCTGTCGGGAACACTGAAGCTTTCTTT
CSAVGNTEAFF
>TRBJ2-1|TRBV10-3|TRBD1|once|15
TGTGCCATCAGTGAGTCGGGACAGGGGAATAGTGAGCAGTTCTTC
CAISESGQGNSEQFF
>TRBJ2-5|TRBV7-2|TRBD1|.|15
TGTGCCAGCAGCGCACCCGACAGGGTACAAGAGACCCAGTACTTC
CASSAPDRVQETQYF
>TRBJ1-2|TRBV9|.|.|15
TGTGCCAGCAATGGCGCCGGGACAACTAACTATGGCTACACCTTC
CASNGAGTTNYGYTF
>TRBJ1-1|TRBV7-9|.|few|13
TGTGCCAGCAGCTTAGATGGGGGGACTGAAGCTTTCTTT
CASSLDGGTEAFF
>TRBJ1-2|TRBV10-3|.|.|15
TGTGCCATCAGTGTAAGGGACACGGGTTCGTATGGCTACACCTTC
CAISVRDTGSYGYTF
>TRBJ1-1|TRBV2|TRBD1|few|13
TGTGCCAGCATCCGGGACAGGGGTAGTGAGGCTTTCTTT
CASIRDRGSEAFF
>TRBJ1-5|TRBV2|.|few|15
TGTGCCAGCAGTGAAGCGGTAGGGACTTTGCAGCCCCAGCATTTT
CASSEAVGTLQPQHF
>TRBJ2-7|TRBV27|.|.|14
TGTGCCAGCAGTTTATTGGGCGCCGTAGACGAGCAGTACTTC
CASSLLGAVDEQYF
>TRBJ2-7|TRBV6-2/TRBV6-3|.|.|15
TGTGCCAGCAGCACGGCCCGGGGGGCCAGGTACGAGCAGTACTTC
CASSTARGARYEQYF
>TRBJ2-3|TRBV3-1/TRBV3-2|TRBD2|.|14
TGTGCCAGCAGCCCAAGCGGGGGCACAGATACGCAGTATTTT
CASSPSGGTDTQYF
>TRBJ2-1|TRBV7-3|TRBD1|.|15
TGTGCCAGCAGCGAGACAGGGGCCACAATATGGGAGCAGTTCTTC
CASSETGATIWEQFF
>TRBJ2-1|TRBV15|.|.|15
TGTGCCACCAGCAGAGATCCCGGTTCCTACAATGAGCAGTTCTTC
CATSRDPGSYNEQFF
>TRBJ2-5|TRBV29-1|.|.|14
TGCAGCGCGACCGGACTGACTAAACAAGAGACCCAGTACTTC
CSATGLTKQETQYF
>TRBJ1-2|TRBV4-3|.|.|18
TGCGCCAGCAGCCAAGACGGGAAGGGGACATTTTACCTCGATGGCTACACCTTC
CASSQDGKGTFYLDGYTF
>TRBJ2-1|TRBV6-5|TRBD1|.|15
TGTGCCAGCAGAATACCGGGACAGCGGTACAATGAGCAGTTCTTC
CASRIPGQRYNEQFF
>TRBJ2-1|TRBV7-3|.|.|16
TGTGCCAGCAGCTTACAAGCCAGCGGCGGGTACAATGAGCAGTTCTTC
CASSLQASGGYNEQFF
>TRBJ2-5|TRBV19|.|.|13
TGTGCCAGTAGTATGGGACTCCAAGAGACCCAGTACTTC
CASSMGLQETQYF
>TRBJ2-3|TRBV4-2|TRBD2|.|16
TGTGCCAGCAGCCAAGGTACTAGCGCGGACACAGATACGCAGTATTTT
CASSQGTSADTDTQYF
>TRBJ1-2|TRBV6-5|.|once|13
TGTGCCAGCAGTACCCGGACTCTCTCCGACTACACCTTC
CASSTRTLSDYTF
>TRBJ2-7|TRBV4-3|TRBD1|.|15
TGCGCCAGCAGCCAAGTGCGACAGGGGTCCTACGAGCAGTACTTC
CASSQVRQGSYEQYF
>TRBJ1-5|TRBV18|.|.|13
TGTGCCAGCTCAGAGACTCTAGATCAGCCCCAGCATTTT
CASSETLDQPQHF
>TRBJ2-3|TRBV5-1|.|.|13
TGCGCCAGCAGCTTGGCAGGGACAGATACGCAGTATTTT
CASSLAGTDTQYF
>TRBJ1-1|TRBV7-3|TRBD1|once|15
TGTGCCAGCAGCCCAGGGACAGGGATGAACACTGAAGCTTTCTTT
CASSPGTGMNTEAFF
>TRBJ2-1|TRBV5-6|.|.|14
TGTGCCAGCAGCTTGGGGAGTCCCTACAATGAGCAGTTCTTC
CASSLGSPYNEQFF
>TRBJ2-1|TRBV19|TRBD2|.|16
TGTGCCAGTAGTCCAGCTGGCGGGAGCTCCTACAATGAGCAGTTCTTC
CASSPAGGSSYNEQFF
>TRBJ2-5|TRBV7-2|.|.|14
TGTGCCAGCAGGGAGGGACAGCTAAAAGAGACCCAGTACTTC
CASREGQLKETQYF
>TRBJ1-2|TRBV12-3/TRBV12-4|.|few|12
TGTGCCAGCAGCCCCCTCAGGGCAGCCTACACCTTC
CASSPLRAAYTF
>TRBJ2-7|TRBV25-1|TRBD2|.|14
TGTGCCAGCAGTGGAGCTAGCGGGTTCTACGAGCAGTACTTC
CASSGASGFYEQYF
>TRBJ2-4|TRBV5-1|TRBD2|.|15
TGCGCCAGCAGGAGCGGGGGGGCCCTCCCAAACATTCAGTACTTC
CASRSGGALPNIQYF
>TRBJ1-1|TRBV3-1/TRBV3-2|TRBD1|.|13
TGTGCCAGCAGCTCACAGGGGGTCACTGAAGCTTTCTTT
CASSSQGVTEAFF
>TRBJ1-1|TRBV5-4|TRBD1|few|14
TGTGCCAGCAGCTTGGAGAACAGGGGGCGGGAAGCTTTCTTT
CASSLENRGREAFF
>TRBJ1-5|TRBV7-9|.|.|13
TGTGCCAGCAGCGCGGTCGGCAATCAGCCCCAGCATTTT
CASSAVGNQPQHF
>TRBJ1-2|TRBV5-1|TRBD1|.|14
TGCGCCAGCAGCGTGGGACAGCCGAACTATGGCTACACCTTC
CASSVGQPNYGYTF
>TRBJ2-7|TRBV5-1|TRBD2|.|15
TGCGCCAGCATGTGGTCCGGGACTACCACCTCCGAGCAGTACTTC
CASMWSGTTTSEQYF
>TRBJ2-1|TRBV6-5|.|.|15
TGTGCCAGCAGTTACGGAGGGGCCTCCTACAATGAGCAGTTCTTC
CASSYGGASYNEQFF
>TRBJ1-6|TRBV30|TRBD1|.|14
TGTGCCCGACAGCTCGGACAGGCGGATTCACCCCTCCACTTT
CARQLGQADSPLHF
>TRBJ1-2|TRBV6-4|.|.|16
TGTGCCAGCAGCCCTCGAGAGGGGGGGTTGGAATATGGCTACACCTTC
CASSPREGGLEYGYTF
>TRBJ1-2|TRBV24-1|.|.|13
TGTGCCACCAGTGATTTAACGGGGAACGGCTACACCTTC
CATSDLTGNGYTF
>TRBJ2-1|TRBV11-2|TRBD2|once|16
TGTGCCAGCAGCACCGGACTAGCGGTCTCCTACAATGAGCAGTTCTTC
CASSTGLAVSYNEQFF
>TRBJ1-2|TRBV3-1/TRBV3-2|.|.|13
TGTGCCAGCAGCCTCCCGTGGGCGCAAGGCTACACCTTC
CASSLPWAQGYTF
>TRBJ1-1|TRBV6-5|TRBD1|.|14
TGTGCCAGCAGTTACAGTCCCGACAGGGGGGAAGCTTTCTTT
CASSYSPDRGEAFF
>TRBJ1-3|TRBV28|.|.|12
TGTGCCACCTGGCCTCAAGGAAACACCATATATTTT
CATWPQGNTIYF
>TRBJ1-2|TRBV5-1|.|.|12
TGCGCCAGCAGTCCTGCTCGGGATGGCTACACCTTC
CASSPARDGYTF
>TRBJ1-1|TRBV10-3|TRBD1|.|12
TGTGCCATCAGGATTCAGGGGGTGAGGGCTTTCTTT
CAIRIQGVRAFF
>TRBJ1-4|TRBV5-1|.|.|14
TGCGCCAGCAGCGGACACGAAACAGGTGAAAAACTGTTTTTT
CASSGHETGEKLFF
>TRBJ2-5|TRBV5-1|TRBD2|.|15
TGCGCCAGCAGCTTGAGGACTAGCGGGCAAGAGACCCAGTACTTC
CASSLRTSGQETQYF
>TRBJ1-5|TRBV6-5|.|.|14
TGTGCCAGCATCAAGGGGTATAGCAATCAGCCCCAGCATTTT
CASIKGYSNQPQHF
>TRBJ2-2|TRBV6-4|.|.|16
TGTGCCAGCAGTGACTCGCCCTTAGGGAGAACCGGGGAGCTGTTTTTT
CASSDSPLGRTGELFF
>TRBJ2-1|TRBV6-5|TRBD2|.|14
TGTGCCAGCACCGGACTAGCTGATAACAATGAGCAGTTCTTC
CASTGLADNNEQFF
>TRBJ2-1|TRBV5-1|.|.|12
TGCGCCAGCAGCTTGTCCATGAATGAGCAGTTCTTC
CASSLSMNEQFF